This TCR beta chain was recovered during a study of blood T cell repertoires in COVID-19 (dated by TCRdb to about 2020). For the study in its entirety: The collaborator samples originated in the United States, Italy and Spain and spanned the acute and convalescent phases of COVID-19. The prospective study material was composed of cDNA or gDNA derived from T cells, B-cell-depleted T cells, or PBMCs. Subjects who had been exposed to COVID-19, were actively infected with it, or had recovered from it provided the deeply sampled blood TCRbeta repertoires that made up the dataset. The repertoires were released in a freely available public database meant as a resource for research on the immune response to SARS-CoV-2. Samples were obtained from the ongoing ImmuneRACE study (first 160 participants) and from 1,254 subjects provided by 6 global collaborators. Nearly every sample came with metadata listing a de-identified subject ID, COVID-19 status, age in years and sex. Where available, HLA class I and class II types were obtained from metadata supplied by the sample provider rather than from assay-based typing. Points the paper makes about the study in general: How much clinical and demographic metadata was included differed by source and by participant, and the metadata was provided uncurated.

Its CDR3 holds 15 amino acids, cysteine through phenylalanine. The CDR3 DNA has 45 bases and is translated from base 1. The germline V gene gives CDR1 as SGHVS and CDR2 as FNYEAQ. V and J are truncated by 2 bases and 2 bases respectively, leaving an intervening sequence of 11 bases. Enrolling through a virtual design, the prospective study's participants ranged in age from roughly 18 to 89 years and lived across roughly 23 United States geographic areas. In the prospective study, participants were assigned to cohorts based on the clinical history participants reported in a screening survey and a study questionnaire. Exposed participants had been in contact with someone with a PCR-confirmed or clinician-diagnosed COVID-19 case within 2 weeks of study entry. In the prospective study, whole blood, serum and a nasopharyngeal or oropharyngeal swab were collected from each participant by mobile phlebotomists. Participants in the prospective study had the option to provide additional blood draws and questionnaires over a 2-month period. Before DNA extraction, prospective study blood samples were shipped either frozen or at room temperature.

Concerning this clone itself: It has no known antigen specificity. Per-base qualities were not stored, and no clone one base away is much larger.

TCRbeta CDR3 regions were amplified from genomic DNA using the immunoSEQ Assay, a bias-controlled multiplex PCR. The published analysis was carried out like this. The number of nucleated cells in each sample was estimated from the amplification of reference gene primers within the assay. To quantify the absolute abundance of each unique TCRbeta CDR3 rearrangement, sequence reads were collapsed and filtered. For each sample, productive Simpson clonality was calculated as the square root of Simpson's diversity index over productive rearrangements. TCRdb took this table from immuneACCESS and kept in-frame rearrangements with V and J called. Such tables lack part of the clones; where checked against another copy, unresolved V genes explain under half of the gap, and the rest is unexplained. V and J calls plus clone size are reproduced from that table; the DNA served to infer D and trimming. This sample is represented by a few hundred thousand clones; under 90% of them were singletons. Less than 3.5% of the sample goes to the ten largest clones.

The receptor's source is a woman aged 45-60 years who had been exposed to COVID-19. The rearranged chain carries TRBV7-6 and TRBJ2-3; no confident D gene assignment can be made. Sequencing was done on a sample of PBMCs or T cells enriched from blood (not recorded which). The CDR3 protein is CASSLLGGYTDTQYF. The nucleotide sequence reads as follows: TGTGCCAGCAGCTTACTAGGTGGATACACAGATACGCAGTATTTT.